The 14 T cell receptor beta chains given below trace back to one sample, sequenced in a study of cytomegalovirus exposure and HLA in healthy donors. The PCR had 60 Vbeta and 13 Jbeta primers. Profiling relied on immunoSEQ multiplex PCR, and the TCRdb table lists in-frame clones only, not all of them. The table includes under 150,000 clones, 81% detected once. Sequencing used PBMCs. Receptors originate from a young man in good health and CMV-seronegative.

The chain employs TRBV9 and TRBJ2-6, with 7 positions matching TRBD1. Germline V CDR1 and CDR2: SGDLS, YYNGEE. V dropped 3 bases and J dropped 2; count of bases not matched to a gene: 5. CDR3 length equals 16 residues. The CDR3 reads CASSGGQGAGANVLTF. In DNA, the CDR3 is TGTGCCAGCAGCGGGGGGCAGGGGGCTGGGGCCAACGTCCTGACTTTC. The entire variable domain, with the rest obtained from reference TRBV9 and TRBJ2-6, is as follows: DSGVTQTPKHLITATGQRVTLRCSPRSGDLSVYWYQQSLDQGLQFLIQYYNGEERAKGNILERFSAQQFPDLHSELNLSSLELGDSALYFCASSGGQGAGANVLTFGAGSRLTVL.

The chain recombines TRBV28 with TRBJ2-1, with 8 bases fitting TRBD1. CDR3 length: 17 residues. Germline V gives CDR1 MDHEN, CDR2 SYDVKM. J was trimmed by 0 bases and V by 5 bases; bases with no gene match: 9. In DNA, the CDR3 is TGTGCCAGCAGTCCCGGGGCAGGGGGCAGCTCCTACAATGAGCAGTTCTTC. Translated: CASSPGAGGSSYNEQFF.

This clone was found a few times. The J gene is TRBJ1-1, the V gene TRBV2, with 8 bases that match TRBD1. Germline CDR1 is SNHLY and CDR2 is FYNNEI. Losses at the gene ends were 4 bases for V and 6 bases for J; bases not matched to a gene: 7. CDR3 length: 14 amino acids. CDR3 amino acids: CASSAGTGDPEAFF. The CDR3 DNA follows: TGTGCCAGCAGTGCCGGGACAGGAGATCCTGAAGCTTTCTTT.

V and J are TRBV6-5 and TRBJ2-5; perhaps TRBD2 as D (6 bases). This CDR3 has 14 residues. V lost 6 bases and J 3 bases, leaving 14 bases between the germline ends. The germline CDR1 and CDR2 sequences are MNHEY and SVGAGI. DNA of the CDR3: TGTGCCAGCAGACGCGACGGGAGAAAAGAGACCCAGTACTTC. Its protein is CASRRDGRKETQYF.

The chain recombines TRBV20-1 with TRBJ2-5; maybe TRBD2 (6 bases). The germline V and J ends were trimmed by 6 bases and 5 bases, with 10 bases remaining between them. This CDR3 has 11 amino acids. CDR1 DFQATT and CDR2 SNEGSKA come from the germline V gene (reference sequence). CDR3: CSARDFETQYF. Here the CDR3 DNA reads TGCAGTGCCCGGGACTTTGAGACCCAGTACTTC.

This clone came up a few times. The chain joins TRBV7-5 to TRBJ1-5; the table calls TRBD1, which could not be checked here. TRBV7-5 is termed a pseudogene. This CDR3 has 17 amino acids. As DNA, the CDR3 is TGTGCCAGAAGCTTGAGAGTTTCAGGATACAGGAATCAGCCCCAGCATTTT. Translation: CARSLRVSGYRNQPQHF.

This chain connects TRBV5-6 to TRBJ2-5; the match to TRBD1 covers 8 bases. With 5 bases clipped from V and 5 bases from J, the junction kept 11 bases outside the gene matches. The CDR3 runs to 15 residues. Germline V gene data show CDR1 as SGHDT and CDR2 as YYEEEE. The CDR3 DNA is TGTGCCAGCAGTCCGGACAGGGTTAAGTGGGAGACCCAGTACTTC. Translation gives CASSPDRVKWETQYF.

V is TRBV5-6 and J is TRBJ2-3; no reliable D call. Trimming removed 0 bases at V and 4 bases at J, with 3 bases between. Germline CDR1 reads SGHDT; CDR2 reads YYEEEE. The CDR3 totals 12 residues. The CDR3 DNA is TGTGCCAGCAGCTTGGCCTCAGATACGCAGTATTTT. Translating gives CASSLASDTQYF.

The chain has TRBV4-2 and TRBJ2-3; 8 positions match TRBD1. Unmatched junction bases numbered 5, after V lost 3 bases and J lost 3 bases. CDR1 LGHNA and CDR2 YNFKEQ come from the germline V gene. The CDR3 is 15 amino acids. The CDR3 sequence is CASSHDRGETDTQYF. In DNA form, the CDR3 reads TGTGCCAGCAGCCACGACAGGGGAGAGACAGATACGCAGTATTTT.

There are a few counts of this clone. The CDR3, as DNA: TGTGCCAGCAGTTCCCCCTTTGAGCAGTACTTC. Amino acids: CASSSPFEQYF. The chain recombines TRBV28 with TRBJ2-7; unclear D gene. The V and J ends lost 4 bases and 7 bases respectively, with 8 bases between them. The germline gives CDR1 MDHEN, CDR2 SYDVKM. The length of the CDR3 is 11 residues.

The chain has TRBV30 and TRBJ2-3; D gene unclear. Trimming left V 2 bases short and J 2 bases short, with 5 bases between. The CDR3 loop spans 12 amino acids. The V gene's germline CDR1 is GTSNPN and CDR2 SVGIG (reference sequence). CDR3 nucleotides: TGTGCCTGGAGTCCTTCCACAGATACGCAGTATTTT. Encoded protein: CAWSPSTDTQYF.

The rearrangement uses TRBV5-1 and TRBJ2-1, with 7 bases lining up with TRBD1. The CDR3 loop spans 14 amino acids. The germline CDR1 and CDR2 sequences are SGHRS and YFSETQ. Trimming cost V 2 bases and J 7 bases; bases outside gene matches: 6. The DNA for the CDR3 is TGCGCCAGCAGCTTACCAGGGGGTGGTAATGAGCAGTTCTTC. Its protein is CASSLPGGGNEQFF. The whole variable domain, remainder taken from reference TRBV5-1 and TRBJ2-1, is KAGVTQTPRYLIKTRGQQVTLSCSPISGHRSVSWYQQTPGQGLQFLFEYFSETQRNKGNFPGRFSGRQFSNSRSEMNVSTLELGDSALYLCASSLPGGGNEQFFGPGTRLTVL.

CDR3 protein: CASSVHLDRYTEAFF. In DNA, the CDR3 is TGTGCCAGCAGCGTGCACCTGGACAGGTACACTGAAGCTTTCTTT. This chain connects TRBV6-1 to TRBJ1-1; 7 nucleotides agree with TRBD1. Per germline, CDR1 MNHNS and CDR2 SASEGT. The junction had 10 bases not matched to a gene; V was cut back by 6 bases and J by 3 bases. The CDR3 has 15 amino acids.

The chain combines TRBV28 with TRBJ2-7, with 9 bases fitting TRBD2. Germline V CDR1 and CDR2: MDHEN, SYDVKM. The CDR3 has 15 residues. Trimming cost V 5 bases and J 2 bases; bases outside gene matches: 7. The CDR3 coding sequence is TGTGCCAGCAGTCGCGCGGGGGGGCTGGCCTACGAGCAGTACTTC. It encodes CASSRAGGLAYEQYF.